The 27 T cell receptor beta chains reported below all come from one sample, sequenced in a study of blood T cell repertoires in COVID-19. Repertoires were generated with immunoSEQ multiplex PCR, while TCRdb's copy carries only in-frame clones and drops some. Of approximately 200,000 clones listed, about 80% are singletons. Source material: PBMCs or T cells enriched from blood (not recorded which). The receptors originated from a man in his forties who had recovered from COVID-19.

This sequence joins TRBV10-3 and TRBJ2-3, with D maybe TRBD1 (5 bases). Trimming took 3 bases from V and 6 from J, leaving 10 bases between them. Germline V gene sequence: CDR1 ENHRY, CDR2 SYGVKD. This CDR3 has 13 amino acids. The CDR3 sequence: CAISDQGSDTQYF. CDR3 nucleotides: TGTGCCATCAGTGACCAGGGTTCGGATACGCAGTATTTT.

The chain is built from TRBV11-1 and TRBJ2-5; 7 bases are shared with TRBD1. J gave up 2 bases and V 2 bases, and 2 bases lay outside the gene matches. The CDR3 has 14 amino acids. CDR1 and CDR2 from the germline V gene are SGHAT and FQDESV (reference sequence). The CDR3 coding sequence is TGTGCCAGCAGCTTAATGGGACAGCAAGAGACCCAGTACTTC. Amino acids: CASSLMGQQETQYF.

The chain uses TRBV16 and TRBJ2-7; D is perhaps TRBD2 (6 bases). This CDR3 contains 14 residues. Per the germline V gene, CDR1 is KGHSY and CDR2 is FQNENV. Trimming removed 2 bases at V and 0 bases at J, with 8 bases between. The DNA for the CDR3 is TGTGCCAGCAGCCAAGGAGGGGCCTCCTACGAGCAGTACTTC. This translates into CASSQGGASYEQYF.

The chain recombines TRBV10-3 with TRBJ2-1; 11 nucleotides agree with TRBD1. The germline CDR1 and CDR2 sequences are ENHRY and SYGVKD. The CDR3 is 15 amino acids. The V and J ends lost 0 bases and 6 bases, in that order; junction bases with no gene match: 1. The chain's CDR3 is CAISESDRGLNEQFF. DNA of the CDR3: TGTGCCATCAGTGAGTCGGACAGGGGGCTCAATGAGCAGTTCTTC.

The gene calls are TRBV11-2 and TRBJ2-5; 7 nucleotides match TRBD2. Germline V CDR1 and CDR2: SGHAT, FQNNGV. J gave up 2 bases and V 0 bases, and 12 bases lay outside the gene matches. The CDR3 extends over 18 amino acids. The DNA for the CDR3 is TGTGCCAGCAGCTTAGATAGGGTGGCTAGCGGCTTACAAGAGACCCAGTACTTC. It is translated as CASSLDRVASGLQETQYF.

The chain combines TRBV4-2 with TRBJ2-3, with 8 nucleotides matching TRBD2. Per the germline V gene, CDR1 is LGHNA and CDR2 is YNFKEQ. The CDR3 is 19 residues long. The trim removed 4 bases at V and 0 bases at J, leaving 15 bases unmatched. CDR3 sequence reads: CASSPRGGRTKGSTDTQYF. The CDR3 DNA reads as TGTGCCAGCAGCCCCCGGGGGGGCCGTACGAAAGGTAGCACAGATACGCAGTATTTT.

J is TRBJ2-7 and V is TRBV5-1; TRBD1 aligns across 11 bases. After removal of 7 bases from V and 3 bases from J, the junction contained 6 bases not matched to a gene. Germline V lookup: CDR1 SGHRS, CDR2 YFSETQ. This CDR3 contains 14 residues. CDR3: CASCPGTGGYEQYF. The DNA for the CDR3 is TGCGCCAGCTGCCCAGGGACAGGGGGCTACGAGCAGTACTTC.

The chain uses TRBV5-6 and TRBJ2-5; 7 bases map to TRBD2. CDR1 and CDR2 from the germline V gene are SGHDT and YYEEEE. The CDR3 contains 16 residues. The V segment lost 3 bases and the J segment 4 bases; nucleotides outside the gene matches: 12. The CDR3 bases are TGTGCCAGCAGCTCAAAGCCGACTAGCCCCCCAGAGACCCAGTACTTC. It encodes CASSSKPTSPPETQYF.

The genes are TRBV28 and TRBJ2-3; 8 bases align to TRBD2. V shed 3 bases and J 3 bases; nucleotides not matched to a gene: 8. Germline V gene lookup returns CDR1 MDHEN and CDR2 SYDVKM. The CDR3 sequence is 16 residues long. CDR3 sequence (DNA): TGTGCCAGCAGTTTTTTTCCGGGGGGGCCTACAGATACGCAGTATTTT. Amino acids: CASSFFPGGPTDTQYF.

A few counts support this clone. This chain connects TRBV30 to TRBJ1-4; no firm D call. The CDR3 spans 11 residues. Germline V gene data show CDR1 as GTSNPN and CDR2 as SVGIG (reference sequence). V lost 5 bases and J 13 bases, leaving 14 bases between the germline ends. As DNA, the CDR3 is TGTGCCTGGGACTCAAACTTTGGACTGTTTTTT. This gives the protein CAWDSNFGLFF. Supplemented by reference TRBV30 and TRBJ1-4, the full variable domain reads SQTIHQWPATLVQPVGSPLSLECTVEGTSNPNLYWYRQAAGRGLQLLFYSVGIGQISSEVPQNLSASRPQDRQFILSSKKLLLSDSGFYLCAWDSNFGLFFGSGTQLSVL.

V gene TRBV18 combines with J gene TRBJ1-1; a weak D match, TRBD1 (5 bases). With 7 bases removed from V and 3 bases from J, the gap between germline ends came to 9 bases. The germline gives CDR1 KGHSH, CDR2 LQKENI. CDR3 length: 12 amino acids. Here the CDR3 DNA reads TGTGCCAGCTTAACAGGAGACACTGAAGCTTTCTTT. It is translated as CASLTGDTEAFF.

The gene calls are TRBV3-1 (or the pseudogene TRBV3-2) and TRBJ1-4; D not resolved. Germline V CDR1 and CDR2: LGHDT, YNNKEL (reference sequence). V was pared by 6 bases and J by 14 bases, with 16 bases between. The CDR3 has 12 residues. The CDR3 loop reads CASSGQEKWLFF. In DNA, the CDR3 is TGTGCCAGCAGTGGGCAGGAAAAATGGCTGTTTTTT.

The rearrangement links TRBV29-1 to TRBJ1-2, with no clear D. From germline, CDR1 is SQVTM and CDR2 ANQGSEA. The CDR3 has 18 amino acids. The V end lost 4 bases, the J end lost 0 bases, and 24 bases lay between the germline ends. CDR3 in amino acids: CSVASSTSPSQANYGYTF. CDR3 DNA: TGCAGCGTTGCAAGCTCGACTTCCCCTTCCCAAGCTAACTATGGCTACACCTTC.

The chain couples TRBV18 to TRBJ1-3; D perhaps matches TRBD1 (5 bases). In germline, CDR1 is KGHSH, CDR2 LQKENI. This CDR3 has 15 amino acids. The V and J ends lost 3 bases and 0 bases respectively, with 9 bases between them. The DNA of the CDR3 is TGTGCCAGCTCACCGGCAGGGTACTCTGGAAACACCATATATTTT. This sequence encodes CASSPAGYSGNTIYF.

The rearrangement uses TRBV28 and TRBJ1-1; no reliable D call. The germline V gene encodes CDR1 MDHEN and CDR2 SYDVKM. V dropped 2 bases and J dropped 0 bases, with 10 bases sitting between them. The CDR3 consists of 15 residues. The CDR3: CASSLVGGLNTEAFF. The CDR3 DNA reads TGTGCCAGCAGTTTAGTAGGCGGTTTGAACACTGAAGCTTTCTTT.

The rearrangement uses TRBV19 and TRBJ1-4; D remains unclear. The CDR3 runs 14 residues. V lost 6 bases to trimming and J lost 6 bases, with 14 bases between them. CDR1 LNHDA and CDR2 SQIVND come from the germline V gene (reference sequence). The CDR3 region is CASRTPGVDEKLFF. The CDR3 DNA is TGTGCCAGTAGGACGCCCGGGGTGGATGAAAAACTGTTTTTT.

The rearrangement uses TRBV5-1 and TRBJ1-3; D is uncertain. In germline, CDR1 is SGHRS, CDR2 YFSETQ. The CDR3 contains 14 residues. The V and J ends lost 4 bases and 3 bases respectively, with 11 bases between them. CDR3 region: CASSPGSIGNTIYF. CDR3 sequence (DNA): TGCGCCAGCAGCCCAGGATCCATTGGAAACACCATATATTTT.

Ten or more counts support this clone. The V gene is TRBV3-1 (or the pseudogene TRBV3-2), the J gene TRBJ2-1; TRBD2 aligns across 10 bases. This CDR3 region has 16 residues. The germline CDR1 and CDR2 sequences are LGHDT and YNNKEL (reference sequence). V lost 0 bases to trimming and J lost 5 bases; unmatched junction nucleotides: 4. The CDR3 spells CASSQDSSGGDNEQFF. The CDR3, as DNA: TGTGCCAGCAGCCAAGACTCCAGCGGGGGGGACAATGAGCAGTTCTTC.

The count of this clone is one. V is TRBV7-3 and J is TRBJ2-1; possibly TRBD1 for D (5 bases). Germline CDR1 is SGHTA and CDR2 is FQGTGA. Trimming stripped 6 bases from V and 0 bases from J, with 15 bases between. CDR3 length equals 16 residues. CDR3 amino acids: CASSPTGAGSYNEQFF. The CDR3, as DNA: TGTGCCAGCAGTCCGACTGGGGCCGGCTCCTACAATGAGCAGTTCTTC.

This rearrangement joins TRBV28 to TRBJ2-3, with D perhaps matching TRBD2 (7 bases). Trimming cost V 8 bases and J 2 bases, with 20 bases left between them. Germline assignment: CDR1 MDHEN and CDR2 SYDVKM. The CDR3 is 16 residues long. This CDR3 is CASSGRAGALTDTQYF. For the CDR3, the DNA is TGTGCCAGCTCTGGGCGGGCGGGGGCCCTCACAGATACGCAGTATTTT.

V gene TRBV3-1 (or the pseudogene TRBV3-2) combines with J gene TRBJ2-1, with 13 bases that match TRBD2. V lost 3 bases to trimming and J lost 0 bases; unmatched junction nucleotides: 2. This CDR3 spans 17 amino acids. Germline V gene sequence: CDR1 LGHDT, CDR2 YNNKEL (reference sequence). The CDR3 sequence is CASSQTSGGHSYNEQFF. The CDR3 DNA is TGTGCCAGCAGCCAGACTAGCGGGGGGCACTCCTACAATGAGCAGTTCTTC.

The rearrangement joins TRBV28 to TRBJ1-4, with 7 bases identical to TRBD1. CDR3 length: 13 residues. Germline trimming cut 7 bases from V and 2 bases from J; bases unmatched to any gene: 1. CDR1 is MDHEN and CDR2 is SYDVKM in the germline V gene. As DNA, the CDR3 is TGTGCCAGCAAGACAGGGACTAATGAAAAACTGTTTTTT. Its protein product is CASKTGTNEKLFF.

V gene TRBV18 combines with J gene TRBJ2-7; D gene unclear. The CDR3 runs 19 residues. CDR1 KGHSH and CDR2 LQKENI come from the germline V gene. V lost 3 bases and J 2 bases, leaving 26 bases between the germline ends. The CDR3 coding sequence is TGTGCCAGCTCACCGAGCTTATTTTCGGCCCCTAGTAAGCCCTACGAGCAGTACTTC. Its protein is CASSPSLFSAPSKPYEQYF. The complete variable domain, with remaining parts taken from reference TRBV18 and TRBJ2-7, reads NAGVMQNPRHLVRRRGQEARLRCSPMKGHSHVYWYRQLPEEGLKFMVYLQKENIIDESGMPKERFSAEFPKEGPSILRIQQVVRGDSAAYFCASSPSLFSAPSKPYEQYFGPGTRLTVT.

The table lists this clone with a few counts. The chain links TRBV28 to TRBJ2-7, with TRBD1 as a possible D gene (6 bases). V dropped 2 bases and J dropped 7 bases, with 12 bases sitting between them. From germline, CDR1 is MDHEN and CDR2 SYDVKM. This CDR3 has 13 residues. CDR3 residues: CASSLDRSGEQYF. The DNA for the CDR3 is TGTGCCAGCAGTTTAGACAGGTCGGGGGAGCAGTACTTC.

This clone was recorded once. The chain has TRBV19 and TRBJ1-3; D unclear. From germline, CDR1 is LNHDA and CDR2 SQIVND (reference sequence). V lost 7 bases to trimming and J lost 0 bases, with 13 bases between them. This CDR3 is built from 15 residues. The CDR3 sequence: CASNSQAFSGNTIYF. The CDR3 nucleotides are TGTGCCAGTAACTCGCAGGCCTTCTCTGGAAACACCATATATTTT.

DNA for the CDR3: TGTGCCAGCAGCTTACAGGGGGCGGTTGCGGTTGAAGCTTTCTTT. Amino acids: CASSLQGAVAVEAFF. The rearrangement uses TRBV7-9 and TRBJ1-1; TRBD1 matches 8 bases. The CDR3 spans 15 residues. Trimming at V came to 2 bases and at J to 7 bases, leaving 9 bases not matched to a gene. Germline assignment: CDR1 SEHNR and CDR2 FQNEAQ (reference sequence).

This sequence joins TRBV3-1 (or the pseudogene TRBV3-2) and TRBJ2-3; D might be TRBD1 (5 bases). Trimming took off 0 bases at V and 6 bases at J, with 19 bases between the two ends. Germline CDR1 LGHDT, CDR2 YNNKEL (reference sequence). The CDR3 length is 17 residues. The CDR3 nucleotides read TGTGCCAGCAGCCAAGATCTCGGACGGGCCAAGGGGGATACGCAGTATTTT. Translated, it gives CASSQDLGRAKGDTQYF.